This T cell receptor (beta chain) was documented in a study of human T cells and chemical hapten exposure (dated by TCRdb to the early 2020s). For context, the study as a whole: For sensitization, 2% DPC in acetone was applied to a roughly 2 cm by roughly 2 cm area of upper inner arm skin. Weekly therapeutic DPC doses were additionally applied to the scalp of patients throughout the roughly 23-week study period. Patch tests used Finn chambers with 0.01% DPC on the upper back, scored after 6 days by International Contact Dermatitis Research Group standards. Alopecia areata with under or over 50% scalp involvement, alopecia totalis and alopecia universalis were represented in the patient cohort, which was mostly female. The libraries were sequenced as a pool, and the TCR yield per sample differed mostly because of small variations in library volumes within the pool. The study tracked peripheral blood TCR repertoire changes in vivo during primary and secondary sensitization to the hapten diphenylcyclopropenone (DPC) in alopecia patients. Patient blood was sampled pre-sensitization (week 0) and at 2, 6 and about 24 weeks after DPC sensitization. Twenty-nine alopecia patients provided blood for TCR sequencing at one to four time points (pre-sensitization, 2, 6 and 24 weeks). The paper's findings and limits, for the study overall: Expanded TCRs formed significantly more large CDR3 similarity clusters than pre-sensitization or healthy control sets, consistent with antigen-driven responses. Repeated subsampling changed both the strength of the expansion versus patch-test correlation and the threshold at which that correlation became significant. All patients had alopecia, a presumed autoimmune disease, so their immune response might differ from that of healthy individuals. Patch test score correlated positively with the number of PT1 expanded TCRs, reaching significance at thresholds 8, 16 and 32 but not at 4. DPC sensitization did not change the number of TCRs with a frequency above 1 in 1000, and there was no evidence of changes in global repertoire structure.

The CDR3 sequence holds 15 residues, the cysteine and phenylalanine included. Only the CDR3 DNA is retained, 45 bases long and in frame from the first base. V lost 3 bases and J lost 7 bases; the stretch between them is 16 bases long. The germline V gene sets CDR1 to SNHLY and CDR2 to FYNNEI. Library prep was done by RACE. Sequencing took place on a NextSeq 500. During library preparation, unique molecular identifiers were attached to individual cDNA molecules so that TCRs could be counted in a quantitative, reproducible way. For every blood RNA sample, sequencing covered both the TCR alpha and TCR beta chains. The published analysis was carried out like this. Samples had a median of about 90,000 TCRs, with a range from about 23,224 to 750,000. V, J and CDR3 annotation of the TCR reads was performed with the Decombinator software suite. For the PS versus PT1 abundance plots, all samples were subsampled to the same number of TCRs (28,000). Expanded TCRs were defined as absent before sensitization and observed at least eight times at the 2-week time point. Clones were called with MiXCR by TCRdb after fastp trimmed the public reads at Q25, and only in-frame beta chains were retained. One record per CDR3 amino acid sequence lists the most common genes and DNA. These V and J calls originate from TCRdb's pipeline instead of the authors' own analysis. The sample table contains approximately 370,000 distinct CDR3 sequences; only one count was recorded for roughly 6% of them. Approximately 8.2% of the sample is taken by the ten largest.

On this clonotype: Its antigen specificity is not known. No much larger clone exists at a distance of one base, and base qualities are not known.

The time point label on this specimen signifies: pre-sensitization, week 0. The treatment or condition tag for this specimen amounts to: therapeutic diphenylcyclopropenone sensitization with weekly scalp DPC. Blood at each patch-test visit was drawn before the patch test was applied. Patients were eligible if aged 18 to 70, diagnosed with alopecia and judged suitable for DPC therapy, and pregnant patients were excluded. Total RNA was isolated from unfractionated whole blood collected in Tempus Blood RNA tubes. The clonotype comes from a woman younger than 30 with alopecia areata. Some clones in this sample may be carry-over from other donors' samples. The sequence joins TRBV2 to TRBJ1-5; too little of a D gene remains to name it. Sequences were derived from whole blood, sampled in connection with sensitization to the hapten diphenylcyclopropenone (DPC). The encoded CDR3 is CASSDLAGLWQPQHF. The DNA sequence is TGTGCCAGCAGTGATTTAGCAGGCCTCTGGCAGCCCCAGCATTTT.